Presented here are 20 T cell receptor beta chains from one specimen sequenced in a study of T cell responses to AZD1222 COVID-19 vaccine. TCRdb's copy holds only in-frame clones and misses some; the assay was immunoSEQ multiplex PCR. The table lists some 160,000 clones, approximately 91% of them singletons, with approximately 5.7% in the top ten. Specimen: peripheral blood, collected on day 0 of AZD1222 vaccination. These receptors all stem from an adult in good health.

The chain carries TRBV27 and TRBJ2-2; D is unclear. This CDR3 is 13 amino acids long. The V and J ends lost 3 bases and 7 bases respectively, with 9 bases between them. CDR1 is MNHEY and CDR2 is SMNVEV in the germline V gene (reference sequence). The CDR3 loop is CASSFAESGELFF. As DNA, the CDR3 is TGTGCCAGCAGTTTTGCGGAGAGCGGGGAGCTGTTTTTT.

V is TRBV29-1 and J is TRBJ2-5, with D possibly matching TRBD2 (6 bases). The CDR3 runs to 12 residues. Per the germline V gene, CDR1 is SQVTM and CDR2 is ANQGSEA. V was shortened by 0 bases and J by 4 bases, with 6 bases between the two germline ends. CDR3: CSVEDGGETQYF. The CDR3 DNA follows: TGCAGCGTTGAAGACGGGGGAGAGACCCAGTACTTC. Full variable domain (missing parts from reference TRBV29-1 and TRBJ2-5): SAVISQKPSRDICQRGTSLTIQCQVDSQVTMMFWYRQQPGQSLTLIATANQGSEATYESGFVIDKFPISRPNLTFSTLTVSNMSPEDSSIYLCSVEDGGETQYFGPGTRLLVL.

The chain couples TRBV6-2 or TRBV6-3 to TRBJ2-1; 7 bases are shared with TRBD2. CDR1 MNHEY and CDR2 SVGEGT come from the germline V gene. The CDR3 spans 15 residues. V lost 2 bases and J lost 5; bases outside the gene matches: 6. The CDR3 loop reads CASSYPFGRDNEQFF. In DNA form, the CDR3 reads TGTGCCAGCAGTTACCCGTTTGGGAGGGACAATGAGCAGTTCTTC.

This clone was counted a single time. J is TRBJ2-7 and V is TRBV7-2, with 7 bases lining up with TRBD2. The length of the CDR3 is 17 residues. V gave up 1 base and J gave up 2 bases; unmatched junction bases: 11. Germline values: CDR1 SGHTA, CDR2 FQGNSA. The CDR3 loop is CASSLVPSGAIAYEQYF. CDR3 coding DNA: TGTGCCAGCAGCTTAGTGCCAAGCGGGGCCATAGCCTACGAGCAGTACTTC.

The rearrangement links TRBV6-1 to TRBJ1-2; perhaps TRBD1 as D (5 bases). With 1 base removed from V and 4 bases from J, the gap between germline ends came to 13 bases. CDR1 and CDR2 (germline): MNHNS, SASEGT. CDR3 length equals 15 residues. Here the CDR3 DNA reads TGTGCCAGCAGTGAAGGACAGAGACTCGTCTATGGCTACACCTTC. Translation gives CASSEGQRLVYGYTF.

The V gene is TRBV7-9, the J gene TRBJ1-6; 9 nucleotides match TRBD1. This CDR3 has 14 amino acids. V lost 5 bases, J lost 10 bases, and 6 bases stayed unmatched. Germline-derived CDR1 and CDR2 are SEHNR and FQNEAQ (reference sequence). CDR3 DNA: TGTGCCAGCAGCCGGACAGGGGAGGGCTCACCCCTCCACTTT. The encoded protein is CASSRTGEGSPLHF.

The chain has TRBV10-2 and TRBJ2-7, with D perhaps TRBD2 (6 bases). The CDR3 has 14 amino acids. From germline, CDR1 is WSHSY and CDR2 SAAADI. With 6 bases removed from V and 3 bases from J, the gap between germline ends came to 15 bases. Here the CDR3 reads CASRIAEGLYEQYF. The CDR3 region has the DNA TGCGCCAGCAGGATCGCCGAGGGACTCTACGAGCAGTACTTC.

The gene calls are TRBV30 and TRBJ1-2; TRBD1 aligns across 7 bases. The germline V gene encodes CDR1 GTSNPN and CDR2 SVGIG (reference sequence). CDR3 size: 14 residues. With V trimmed by 1 base and J by 5 bases, 7 bases remained unmatched. CDR3 coding DNA: TGTGCCTGGAGTGGCCGGGACAGTGAATATGGCTACACCTTC. Its translation is CAWSGRDSEYGYTF.

V and J are TRBV3-1 (or the pseudogene TRBV3-2) and TRBJ2-5; no clear D. Germline assignment: CDR1 LGHDT and CDR2 YNNKEL (reference sequence). CDR3 size: 18 residues. Trimming stripped 0 bases from V and 0 bases from J, with 17 bases between. The CDR3 reads CASSQDRTAGEYQETQYF. DNA for the CDR3: TGTGCCAGCAGCCAAGATCGGACGGCAGGCGAATACCAAGAGACCCAGTACTTC.

CDR3 DNA sequence: TGTGCCAGCAGCCCATGGACAGGGGAAGATCAGCCCCAGCATTTT. As protein: CASSPWTGEDQPQHF. This chain uses TRBV7-9 with TRBJ1-5; TRBD1 matches 9 bases. Losses at the gene ends were 5 bases for V and 5 bases for J; bases not matched to a gene: 7. Germline V gene sequence: CDR1 SEHNR, CDR2 FQNEAQ (reference sequence). The CDR3 runs 15 residues.

The chain couples TRBV6-5 to TRBJ1-2, with D perhaps matching TRBD1 (6 bases). Trimming pared 2 bases from V and 7 bases from J, leaving 17 bases between. Germline V gene lookup returns CDR1 MNHEY and CDR2 SVGAGI. The CDR3 is made up of 15 amino acids. The CDR3 DNA is TGTGCCAGCAGTTACCCGAGGGACACCACCTCTGGCTACACCTTC. Amino acids: CASSYPRDTTSGYTF.

This chain links TRBV6-6 with TRBJ2-3; 8 bases line up with TRBD2. V lost 5 bases to trimming and J lost 3 bases; unmatched junction nucleotides: 13. This CDR3 region has 17 residues. Germline assignment: CDR1 MNHNY and CDR2 SVGAGI (reference sequence). The CDR3 loop is CASSRTPLGGGTDTQYF. DNA for the CDR3: TGTGCCAGCAGTCGAACCCCCCTCGGGGGGGGGACAGATACGCAGTATTTT.

This clone was observed once. V and J are TRBV20-1 and TRBJ2-7; TRBD2 matches at 10 bases. Trimming took 3 bases from V and 4 from J; bases not matched to a gene: 9. Germline V CDR1 and CDR2: DFQATT, SNEGSKA (reference sequence). The CDR3 runs 15 residues. The CDR3 loop is CSASPLASGSYEQYF. The CDR3 coding sequence is TGCAGTGCTAGTCCCCTGGCTAGCGGGAGTTACGAGCAGTACTTC.

The rearrangement joins TRBV5-1 to TRBJ2-7, with TRBD2 matching over 12 bases. The CDR3 extends over 16 amino acids. Per the germline V gene, CDR1 is SGHRS and CDR2 is YFSETQ. The ends lost 6 bases at V and 3 bases at J; junction bases unmatched: 10. The CDR3 loop reads CASTTLAGGAYYEQYF. CDR3 nucleotide sequence: TGCGCCAGCACCACACTAGCGGGGGGAGCTTACTACGAGCAGTACTTC.

The chain recombines TRBV28 with TRBJ1-4, with D perhaps TRBD1 (5 bases). V lost 1 base to trimming and J lost 7 bases, with 10 bases between them. The CDR3 consists of 14 residues. Looked up from germline, CDR1 is MDHEN and CDR2 is SYDVKM. The CDR3 reads CASSLSTVGEKLFF. DNA of the CDR3: TGTGCCAGCAGTTTATCGACAGTTGGTGAAAAACTGTTTTTT.

In its sample, this clone was seen a few times. V and J are TRBV7-2 and TRBJ2-1, with 15 bases fitting TRBD2. Germline trimming cut 1 base from V and 3 bases from J; bases unmatched to any gene: 4. The length of the CDR3 is 18 residues. Germline V lookup: CDR1 SGHTA, CDR2 FQGNSA. The CDR3 nucleotides read TGTGCCAGCAGCTTAGAAGGGACTAGCGGGAGGTTCTACAATGAGCAGTTCTTC. This codes for CASSLEGTSGRFYNEQFF.

The chain joins TRBV5-1 to TRBJ2-5; D may correspond to TRBD1 or TRBD2 (5 bases each). CDR1 is SGHRS, CDR2 YFSETQ, per germline. V shed 3 bases and J shed 2 bases, with 14 bases lying between them. The CDR3 sequence is 15 residues long. CDR3 sequence reads: CASSSFTGPQETQYF. CDR3 nucleotides: TGCGCCAGCAGCTCTTTCACGGGACCACAAGAGACCCAGTACTTC. The whole variable domain, remainder taken from reference TRBV5-1 and TRBJ2-5, is KAGVTQTPRYLIKTRGQQVTLSCSPISGHRSVSWYQQTPGQGLQFLFEYFSETQRNKGNFPGRFSGRQFSNSRSEMNVSTLELGDSALYLCASSSFTGPQETQYFGPGTRLLVL.

This chain joins TRBV11-3 and TRBJ2-1; possible D gene TRBD2, 5 bases. The ends were cut back, 5 bases at V and 7 bases at J, with 15 bases in the middle. This CDR3 is 14 amino acids long. Germline CDR1 and CDR2: SGHNT and YENEEA. For the CDR3, the DNA is TGTGCCAGCAGCAAAGGCCGGGATAGGAATGAGCAGTTCTTC. Translation: CASSKGRDRNEQFF.

The chain combines TRBV28 with TRBJ2-7, with no clear D. CDR3 length equals 12 residues. V was cut by 2 bases and J by 7 bases, with 9 bases left in between. The germline CDR1 and CDR2 sequences are MDHEN and SYDVKM. CDR3 nucleotides: TGTGCCAGCAGTTTACTTGTCAAGGAGCAGTACTTC. Protein: CASSLLVKEQYF.

This sequence joins TRBV18 and TRBJ1-1; D unclear. Between the trimmed V and J ends, which lost 2 bases and 2 bases, there was a span of 9 bases. Germline V gene lookup returns CDR1 KGHSH and CDR2 LQKENI. The CDR3 consists of 14 residues. The CDR3 here is CASSPMRLNTEAFF. The CDR3 DNA reads TGTGCCAGCTCACCAATGAGACTAAACACTGAAGCTTTCTTT.